Sequencing of this T cell receptor (beta chain) was carried out in a study of T-cell memory formation after mild COVID-19. For this clonotype: What it binds is unknown.

Study-level results: Later expanders leaned CD4+, whereas clones that contracted between day 15 and 85 were balanced CD4/CD8. Within pre-infection memory, some responding clones were found, suggesting cross-reactive memory joined. Contracting CD4+ clones were located mainly in CM and EM, and CD8+ clones in EMRA.

One entry per CDR3 protein results from TCRdb running MiXCR on the 5' RACE reads. The table includes around 82,000 distinct CDR3 sequences, around 13% detected once. This CDR3 is 12 amino acids long. Germline CDR1 reads SGHVS; CDR2 reads FNYEAQ. The V gene end was trimmed by 5 bases and the J gene end by 9 bases; junction bases not matched to a gene: 3. This TCR was recovered from a young man who had mild COVID-19 (a few samples of this study predate the infection). Cell type and time point are not known. Sequencing used PBMCs or a T cell subset sorted from them (not recorded which). The chain employs TRBV7-6 and TRBJ1-4; 7 bases are shared with TRBD1. CDR3 amino acids: CASSQDRKKLFF. The DNA of the CDR3 is TGTGCCAGCAGCCAGGACAGGAAAAAACTGTTTTTT.